This T cell receptor beta chain was found in a study of early T cells in non-severe SARS-CoV-2 infection. The wider study: Sequencing of bulk RNA from unsorted whole blood was done, without chain pairing.

Study-level points and caveats: The study's VDJdb matching favored anti-spike CD8 responses and missed private and CD4 specificities.

This clonotype has just a few counts. Antigen specificity is unknown. This CDR3 contains 15 residues. Between the trimmed V and J ends, which lost 4 bases and 0 bases, there was a span of 11 bases. Looked up from germline, CDR1 is SGHRS and CDR2 is YFSETQ. Each single cDNA molecule received a unique molecular identifier. One entry per CDR3 protein, called by TCRdb with MiXCR from the 5' RACE reads. In the table there are tens of thousands of distinct CDR3 sequences, around 13% of which are singletons. The sample consisted of whole blood. The TCR was taken from an adult who was a healthcare worker with PCR-confirmed SARS-CoV-2 infection or an uninfected control (not recorded which). This chain uses TRBV5-1 with TRBJ2-1; a possible D gene is TRBD2 (6 bases). The CDR3 DNA is TGCGCCAGCAGCCCGGGACTCACCTCCTACAATGAGCAGTTCTTC. It yields the protein CASSPGLTSYNEQFF.